This T cell receptor (beta chain) was documented in a study of preoperative IRX-2 immunotherapy in early breast cancer. Repertoires were generated with immunoSEQ multiplex PCR, while TCRdb's copy carries only in-frame clones and drops some. The sample lists 35,000 to 50,000 clones; about 95% were seen once. Treatment here: preoperative locoregional IRX-2 cytokine immunotherapy. CDR3 length: 16 residues. The V end was cut by 0 bases, the J end by 2 bases, with 12 bases between. The germline V gene encodes CDR1 SGHRS and CDR2 YFSETQ. The starting material was tumor tissue, obtained after IRX-2 immunotherapy. The source of this sequence is a human donor with breast cancer. V usage is TRBV5-1 and J usage is TRBJ1-3; D perhaps matches TRBD1 (5 bases). The CDR3: CASSLGQPAAGNTIYF. The CDR3, as DNA: TGCGCCAGCAGCTTGGGACAGCCAGCCGCTGGAAACACCATATATTTT.